The next 10 T cell receptor beta chains were all read from a single sample in a study of memory CD4+ T cells and cytomegalovirus serostatus. Single viable CD3+CD4+CD8-CD45RO+ cells were sorted as the memory CD4+ T cells. Assay used: immunoSEQ multiplex PCR; TCRdb lists only in-frame clones, some missing. The data contain tens of thousands of clones, 60% to 80% of them singletons. Sequenced sample: memory CD4+ T cells from blood. Every receptor here comes from an adult in good health and CMV-seronegative.

The chain employs TRBV28 and TRBJ2-7; no clear D. Germline V gene lookup returns CDR1 MDHEN and CDR2 SYDVKM. Trimming cost V 1 base and J 0 bases, with 13 bases left between them. This CDR3 is 16 amino acids long. CDR3: CASSLFHSTISYEQYF. CDR3 nucleotide sequence: TGTGCCAGCAGTTTATTTCACAGCACAATCTCCTACGAGCAGTACTTC. The whole variable domain, remainder taken from reference TRBV28 and TRBJ2-7, is DVKVTQSSRYLVKRTGEKVFLECVQDMDHENMFWYRQDPGLGLRLIYFSYDVKMKEKGDIPEGYSVSREKKERFSLILESASTNQTSMYLCASSLFHSTISYEQYFGPGTRLTVT.

Notes on this clone: One end of the junction fails to match germline, which may point to a read error. The J gene is TRBJ2-1, the V gene TRBV11-2, with a weak D call TRBD2 (6 bases). This CDR3 region has 16 residues. Germline CDR1 and CDR2: SGHAT and FQNNGV. CDR3 nucleotides: TGTGCCAGCAGCCCGGGCTCGAGTAGCGGATACAATGAGCGGTTCTTC. As protein: CASSPGSSSGYNERFF.

This clone has just a few counts. The chain combines TRBV2 with TRBJ1-2, with TRBD1 as a possible D gene (5 bases). The V end lost 5 bases, the J end lost 4 bases, and 11 bases lay between the germline ends. The CDR3 is 13 residues long. The germline CDR1 and CDR2 sequences are SNHLY and FYNNEI. CDR3 sequence reads: CASSLDTFYGYTF. CDR3 nucleotide sequence: TGTGCCAGCAGTCTGGACACTTTCTATGGCTACACCTTC.

The J gene is TRBJ2-1, the V gene TRBV4-1, with TRBD2 matching 7 bases. The CDR3 runs to 17 residues. The junction had 10 bases not matched to a gene; V was cut back by 0 bases and J by 5 bases. The germline gives CDR1 MGHRA, CDR2 YSYEKL. The CDR3 sequence: CASSQEFGGTTNNEQFF. The CDR3 bases are TGCGCCAGCAGCCAAGAATTCGGTGGGACTACGAACAATGAGCAGTTCTTC.

J is TRBJ2-7 and V is TRBV29-1; D possibly corresponds to TRBD2 (6 bases). Trimming pared 7 bases from V and 7 bases from J, leaving 14 bases between. The length of the CDR3 is 11 residues. CDR1 and CDR2 (germline): SQVTM, ANQGSEA. The CDR3, as DNA: TGCAGCGCAGGACTGGGGAGGGAGCAGTACTTC. Translation gives CSAGLGREQYF.

The chain links TRBV29-1 to TRBJ2-6; 7 nucleotides align to TRBD2. The V gene's germline CDR1 is SQVTM and CDR2 ANQGSEA. J was trimmed by 0 bases and V by 0 bases; bases with no gene match: 5. The CDR3 runs to 17 residues. The chain's CDR3 is CSVEDFGGSSGANVLTF. The CDR3 DNA sequence: TGCAGCGTTGAAGATTTCGGGGGGAGCTCTGGGGCCAACGTCCTGACTTTC. Combining the CDR3 with reference TRBV29-1 and TRBJ2-6 gives the whole variable domain SAVISQKPSRDICQRGTSLTIQCQVDSQVTMMFWYRQQPGQSLTLIATANQGSEATYESGFVIDKFPISRPNLTFSTLTVSNMSPEDSSIYLCSVEDFGGSSGANVLTFGAGSRLTVL.

The CDR3 DNA reads TGTGCCAGCAGTCGGCAGGGTATCAATCAGCCCCAGCATTTT. It yields the protein CASSRQGINQPQHF. The chain joins TRBV6-1 to TRBJ1-5, with D perhaps TRBD1 (5 bases). Between the trimmed V and J ends, which lost 5 bases and 3 bases, there was a span of 11 bases. The CDR3 totals 14 residues. Per the germline V gene, CDR1 is MNHNS and CDR2 is SASEGT.

The V gene is TRBV11-3, the J gene TRBJ2-1; 10 bases match TRBD2. CDR1 is SGHNT, CDR2 YENEEA, per germline. After removal of 2 bases from V and 7 bases from J, the junction contained 2 bases not matched to a gene. The CDR3 contains 14 residues. Written as DNA, the CDR3 is TGTGCCAGCAGCTTACTAGCGGGGGATAATGAGCAGTTCTTC. It specifies CASSLLAGDNEQFF.

The rearrangement links TRBV5-6 to TRBJ2-7; 9 bases align to TRBD1. CDR3 size: 14 residues. After removal of 4 bases from V and 3 bases from J, the junction contained 5 bases not matched to a gene. The germline gives CDR1 SGHDT, CDR2 YYEEEE. CDR3 DNA: TGTGCCAGCAGCCCCCCGGGACAGGGCTACGAGCAGTACTTC. Translating it yields CASSPPGQGYEQYF.

The chain employs TRBV2 and TRBJ2-2, with 8 bases that match TRBD2. The germline V gene encodes CDR1 SNHLY and CDR2 FYNNEI. CDR3 length: 19 amino acids. Trimming removed 6 bases from V and 5 bases from J; junction bases left unmatched: 20. CDR3 in DNA: TGTGCCAGCAGAAACCAAACCGTACTAGCGGTATTATCAACCGGGGAGCTGTTTTTT. Translation: CASRNQTVLAVLSTGELFF.